These 31 T cell receptor beta chains share one sample of origin, sequenced in a study of shared clonotypes between healthy human individuals. Assay: immunoSEQ multiplex PCR; the TCRdb copy retains only in-frame clones and omits some. The repertoire holds around 2,000,000 clones, with 93% as singletons. Naive CD8 cells, CD45RO-negative and positively selected for CCR7, excluded terminally differentiated effector memory CD45RA+ cells. The sequencing input was naive CD8+ T cells from PBMCs. Receptor source: a man aged 18 to 30 in good health. Some clones in this sample may be carry-over from other donors' samples.

The sample holds one count of this clone. V is TRBV2 and J is TRBJ2-2; D is tentatively TRBD1 or TRBD2 (5 bases each). The germline gives CDR1 SNHLY, CDR2 FYNNEI. Trimming took 6 bases from V and 1 from J, leaving 15 bases between them. This CDR3 has 16 amino acids. The CDR3 loop reads CASSEGRTLNTGELFF. CDR3 DNA: TGTGCCAGCAGCGAGGGACGGACCCTGAACACCGGGGAGCTGTTTTTT.

This sequence joins TRBV19 and TRBJ2-1; possibly TRBD2 for D (6 bases). The CDR3 is made up of 16 amino acids. Germline V gene data show CDR1 as LNHDA and CDR2 as SQIVND (reference sequence). V was clipped by 1 base and J by 4 bases, with 14 bases between them. The CDR3 reads CASSIGSEGQYNEQFF. The CDR3 DNA reads TGTGCCAGTAGTATAGGATCGGAGGGCCAGTACAATGAGCAGTTCTTC. The full variable domain, completed using reference TRBV19 and TRBJ2-1, is DGGITQSPKYLFRKEGQNVTLSCEQNLNHDAMYWYRQDPGQGLRLIYYSQIVNDFQKGDIAEGYSVSREKKESFPLTVTSAQKNPTAFYLCASSIGSEGQYNEQFFGPGTRLTVL.

V gene TRBV6-5 combines with J gene TRBJ1-2; D call uncertain. This CDR3 is built from 14 residues. Trimming removed 2 bases from V and 7 bases from J, with 14 bases in between. The germline V gene encodes CDR1 MNHEY and CDR2 SVGAGI. CDR3 in amino acids: CASSYRAGPLGYTF. The CDR3 region has the DNA TGTGCCAGCAGTTACAGAGCCGGCCCTCTTGGCTACACCTTC.

This rearrangement joins TRBV7-3 to TRBJ2-1; the D gene is possibly TRBD2 (5 bases). Germline CDR1 SGHTA, CDR2 FQGTGA. The CDR3 covers 17 residues. Deletions cut 1 base from V and 4 bases from J, with 17 bases between. In DNA form, the CDR3 reads TGTGCCAGCAGCTTAATCGGGTCTCGGGATTTATACAATGAGCAGTTCTTC. Its protein is CASSLIGSRDLYNEQFF.

The chain combines TRBV12-5 with TRBJ2-1, with 7 bases lining up with TRBD1. Germline V gene lookup returns CDR1 LGHNT and CDR2 FRNRAP. This CDR3 region has 16 residues. Trimming removed 0 bases from V and 4 bases from J; junction bases left unmatched: 6. The chain's CDR3 is CASGLVHGTAYNEQFF. The CDR3 region has the DNA TGTGCTAGTGGTTTGGTACACGGGACAGCTTACAATGAGCAGTTCTTC. The variable domain in full, completed from reference TRBV12-5 and TRBJ2-1, reads DARVTQTPRHKVTEMGQEVTMRCQPILGHNTVFWYRQTMMQGLELLAYFRNRAPLDDSGMPKDRFSAEMPDATLATLKIQPSEPRDSAVYFCASGLVHGTAYNEQFFGPGTRLTVL.

This chain connects TRBV27 to TRBJ2-7, with D unclear. Trimming removed 3 bases at V and 0 bases at J, with 9 bases between. The CDR3 length is 14 residues. The V gene's germline CDR1 is MNHEY and CDR2 SMNVEV (reference sequence). The CDR3: CASSFSQFSYEQYF. CDR3 sequence (DNA): TGTGCCAGCAGTTTCTCACAGTTCTCCTACGAGCAGTACTTC.

The chain combines TRBV7-6 with TRBJ2-7, with unresolved D. The germline V gene encodes CDR1 SGHVS and CDR2 FNYEAQ. The CDR3 is made up of 11 amino acids. Trimming pared 5 bases from V and 9 bases from J, leaving 11 bases between. Here the CDR3 DNA reads TGTGCCAGCAGCATTTCGGGTGCGCAGTACTTC. It yields the protein CASSISGAQYF.

The chain has TRBV10-3 and TRBJ2-1; TRBD1 agrees at 8 bases. J gave up 0 bases and V 8 bases, and 3 bases lay outside the gene matches. The CDR3 totals 14 residues. Per the germline V gene, CDR1 is ENHRY and CDR2 is SYGVKD. The CDR3 here is CAIQGQGSYNEQFF. DNA for the CDR3: TGTGCCATCCAAGGACAGGGCTCCTACAATGAGCAGTTCTTC.

The genes are TRBV27 and TRBJ2-1; D not resolved. The CDR3 runs 12 residues. V was pared by 6 bases and J by 8 bases, with 11 bases between. CDR1 MNHEY and CDR2 SMNVEV come from the germline V gene (reference sequence). CDR3 loop: CASREGYDEQFF. The CDR3 DNA sequence: TGTGCCAGCAGGGAAGGGTATGATGAGCAGTTCTTC.

The chain is built from TRBV9 and TRBJ2-1; either TRBD1 or TRBD2 may fit D (5 bases each). V lost 2 bases and J 7 bases, leaving 13 bases between the germline ends. The CDR3 is 14 amino acids. Per the germline V gene, CDR1 is SGDLS and CDR2 is YYNGEE. As DNA, the CDR3 is TGTGCCAGCAGCGTTGGGGACCCCGGGAATGAGCAGTTCTTC. It encodes CASSVGDPGNEQFF. Together with reference TRBV9 and TRBJ2-1, the CDR3 gives the full variable domain: DSGVTQTPKHLITATGQRVTLRCSPRSGDLSVYWYQQSLDQGLQFLIQYYNGEERAKGNILERFSAQQFPDLHSELNLSSLELGDSALYFCASSVGDPGNEQFFGPGTRLTVL.

The genes are TRBV2 and TRBJ1-2, with D perhaps TRBD1 (5 bases). Germline CDR1 and CDR2: SNHLY and FYNNEI. Deletions cut 6 bases from V and 2 bases from J, with 22 bases between. The CDR3 is 17 residues long. The DNA for the CDR3 is TGTGCCAGCAGGACCCGGGACGGATTGGGGATAAACTATGGCTACACCTTC. It codes for CASRTRDGLGINYGYTF.

This sequence joins TRBV6-5 and TRBJ2-3; TRBD2 agrees at 9 bases. The CDR3 sequence is 15 residues long. The J segment lost 1 base and the V segment lost 8 bases, leaving 7 bases of the junction unmatched. Germline V lookup: CDR1 MNHEY, CDR2 SVGAGI. The CDR3 DNA reads TGTGCCAGCTCTCCCCAGCGGGGGGGCACAGATACGCAGTATTTT. Translating gives CASSPQRGGTDTQYF.

V usage is TRBV28 and J usage is TRBJ1-5; 8 positions agree with TRBD1. V lost 5 bases and J lost 1; bases outside the gene matches: 13. CDR3 size: 18 residues. From germline, CDR1 is MDHEN and CDR2 SYDVKM. The CDR3 nucleotides are TGTGCCAGCAGTCCCGCCCGAACAGGGGGTAACAGCAATCAGCCCCAGCATTTT. It codes for CASSPARTGGNSNQPQHF.

The chain carries TRBV28 and TRBJ2-7; D may be TRBD2 (6 bases). The germline V gene encodes CDR1 MDHEN and CDR2 SYDVKM. This CDR3 is built from 14 residues. V was trimmed by 7 bases and J by 0 bases, leaving 13 bases between them. The CDR3 region is CASTGAGSSYEQYF. CDR3 DNA: TGTGCCAGCACCGGAGCGGGTAGCTCCTACGAGCAGTACTTC.

The V gene is TRBV7-9, the J gene TRBJ2-4; D is perhaps TRBD2 (6 bases). CDR3 length: 15 amino acids. CDR1 and CDR2 (germline): SEHNR, FQNEAQ (reference sequence). The V end lost 1 base, the J end lost 8 bases, and 15 bases lay between the germline ends. For the CDR3, the DNA is TGTGCCAGCAGCTTAGGAGCTGGGACGGGGGACATTCAGTACTTC. As protein: CASSLGAGTGDIQYF.

The V call is TRBV9, the J call TRBJ2-2; 9 bases line up with TRBD1. The CDR3 totals 15 residues. V was pared by 6 bases and J by 0 bases, with 3 bases of the junction left unmatched. Germline lookup yields CDR1 SGDLS and CDR2 YYNGEE. The CDR3 sequence is CASTRQGANTGELFF. DNA for the CDR3: TGTGCCAGCACCAGACAGGGGGCGAACACCGGGGAGCTGTTTTTT.

The V and J genes are TRBV27 and TRBJ1-2, with a weak D call TRBD1 (5 bases). Germline-derived CDR1 and CDR2 are MNHEY and SMNVEV (reference sequence). Trimming removed 6 bases at V and 3 bases at J, with 11 bases between. This CDR3 region has 13 residues. Here the CDR3 reads CASRSRGDYGYTF. Written as DNA, the CDR3 is TGTGCCAGCAGGTCAAGGGGCGACTATGGCTACACCTTC.

V is TRBV27 and J is TRBJ1-5; D is uncertain. This CDR3 is built from 15 residues. Trimming removed 6 bases at V and 7 bases at J, with 19 bases between. The germline CDR1 and CDR2 sequences are MNHEY and SMNVEV (reference sequence). CDR3 sequence: CASRTLLGSDQPQHF. CDR3 sequence (DNA): TGTGCCAGCAGGACTTTACTGGGTTCAGACCAGCCCCAGCATTTT.

The chain uses TRBV4-2 and TRBJ2-7; 9 bases map to TRBD1. V lost 4 bases and J lost 2; bases outside the gene matches: 12. In germline, CDR1 is LGHNA, CDR2 YNFKEQ. This CDR3 has 17 residues. The CDR3: CASSLIFSGQGPYEQYF. CDR3 sequence (DNA): TGTGCCAGCAGCCTGATATTCTCGGGACAGGGCCCCTACGAGCAGTACTTC.

The genes are TRBV28 and TRBJ2-7; 9 bases are shared with TRBD1. CDR3 size: 14 residues. The V segment lost 5 bases and the J segment 2 bases; nucleotides outside the gene matches: 4. Germline-derived CDR1 and CDR2 are MDHEN and SYDVKM. The CDR3 loop is CASSAGQGPYEQYF. For the CDR3, the DNA is TGTGCCAGCAGTGCGGGACAGGGCCCCTACGAGCAGTACTTC.

The J gene is TRBJ1-3, the V gene TRBV27; 7 bases fit TRBD1. With V trimmed by 4 bases and J by 2 bases, 11 bases remained unmatched. Germline V gene data show CDR1 as MNHEY and CDR2 as SMNVEV (reference sequence). This CDR3 has 17 amino acids. The CDR3, as DNA: TGTGCCAGCAGTTATTTACAGGGGCAAGGGCCTGGAAACACCATATATTTT. Encoded protein: CASSYLQGQGPGNTIYF.

The chain links TRBV30 to TRBJ1-4; D not certain. CDR3 size: 14 residues. Germline assignment: CDR1 GTSNPN and CDR2 SVGIG (reference sequence). V was cut by 5 bases and J by 5 bases, with 15 bases left in between. The CDR3 DNA is TGTGCCTGGGGGGAAGAGGTCCTGAATGAAAAACTGTTTTTT. Its protein product is CAWGEEVLNEKLFF. Supplemented by reference TRBV30 and TRBJ1-4, the full variable domain reads SQTIHQWPATLVQPVGSPLSLECTVEGTSNPNLYWYRQAAGRGLQLLFYSVGIGQISSEVPQNLSASRPQDRQFILSSKKLLLSDSGFYLCAWGEEVLNEKLFFGSGTQLSVL.

The CDR3 here is CASSSNFGETQYF. The CDR3 DNA reads TGTGCCAGCAGCAGCAATTTTGGGGAGACCCAGTACTTC. The chain joins TRBV28 to TRBJ2-5; D unresolved. Germline lookup yields CDR1 MDHEN and CDR2 SYDVKM. The CDR3 contains 13 residues. Trimming removed 6 bases at V and 5 bases at J, with 13 bases between. Filled out from reference TRBV28 and TRBJ2-5, the complete variable domain reads DVKVTQSSRYLVKRTGEKVFLECVQDMDHENMFWYRQDPGLGLRLIYFSYDVKMKEKGDIPEGYSVSREKKERFSLILESASTNQTSMYLCASSSNFGETQYFGPGTRLLVL.

This chain connects TRBV10-2 to TRBJ2-1, with 14 positions matching TRBD2. This CDR3 has 18 amino acids. Germline loops: CDR1 WSHSY, CDR2 SAAADI. V shed 7 bases and J 5 bases; nucleotides not matched to a gene: 13. Written as DNA, the CDR3 is TGCGCCAGCACCGGGACTAGCGGGAGCCCGCCCGGGAACAATGAGCAGTTCTTC. Protein sequence: CASTGTSGSPPGNNEQFF.

This chain's CDR3 is CASSQEVRQLGELFF. The CDR3 DNA is TGTGCCAGCAGCCAAGAAGTTCGGCAGCTTGGGGAGCTGTTTTTT. J is TRBJ2-2 and V is TRBV4-2; D gene unclear. Looked up from germline, CDR1 is LGHNA and CDR2 is YNFKEQ. Trimming took 0 bases from V and 8 from J, leaving 13 bases between them. The CDR3 spans 15 residues.

This rearrangement joins TRBV6-1 to TRBJ2-7; D is unclear. V was clipped by 1 base and J by 4 bases, with 11 bases between them. Germline loops: CDR1 MNHNS, CDR2 SASEGT. The length of the CDR3 is 14 residues. CDR3 DNA: TGTGCCAGCAGTGAAGGCAGACTCGAATACGAGCAGTACTTC. As protein: CASSEGRLEYEQYF.

The rearrangement links TRBV7-9 to TRBJ1-1; 7 nucleotides match TRBD1. Germline assignment: CDR1 SEHNR and CDR2 FQNEAQ (reference sequence). V lost 4 bases to trimming and J lost 3 bases; unmatched junction nucleotides: 8. The CDR3 consists of 15 residues. The CDR3 DNA sequence: TGTGCCAGCAGCTCCCGAGTGACAGGGTACACTGAAGCTTTCTTT. This sequence encodes CASSSRVTGYTEAFF.

The genes are TRBV27 and TRBJ1-5; 8 nucleotides agree with TRBD1. This CDR3 spans 14 amino acids. J gave up 7 bases and V 3 bases, and 5 bases lay outside the gene matches. Germline CDR1 and CDR2: MNHEY and SMNVEV (reference sequence). CDR3 sequence (DNA): TGTGCCAGCAGTTTGACAGGGGAAAAACAGCCCCAGCATTTT. It encodes CASSLTGEKQPQHF.

The chain is built from TRBV28 and TRBJ1-1; D might be TRBD1 (5 bases). This CDR3 is 12 amino acids long. The ends were cut back, 7 bases at V and 3 bases at J, with 9 bases in the middle. Germline V gives CDR1 MDHEN, CDR2 SYDVKM. The CDR3 DNA follows: TGTGCCAGCACTAGACAGCACACTGAAGCTTTCTTT. This gives the protein CASTRQHTEAFF. Together with reference TRBV28 and TRBJ1-1, the CDR3 gives the full variable domain: DVKVTQSSRYLVKRTGEKVFLECVQDMDHENMFWYRQDPGLGLRLIYFSYDVKMKEKGDIPEGYSVSREKKERFSLILESASTNQTSMYLCASTRQHTEAFFGQGTRLTVV.

The chain joins TRBV6-5 to TRBJ1-2; D is perhaps TRBD1 (6 bases). V lost 5 bases and J lost 6, with 13 bases in between. The CDR3 length is 13 residues. Germline V gene sequence: CDR1 MNHEY, CDR2 SVGAGI. DNA of the CDR3: TGTGCCAGCAGTATCACAGGGTGGGATGGCTACACCTTC. Residues: CASSITGWDGYTF.

This sequence joins TRBV27 and TRBJ2-7; D perhaps matches TRBD1 (6 bases). The germline V and J ends were trimmed by 0 bases and 2 bases, with 20 bases remaining between them. The CDR3 totals 18 residues. Germline-derived CDR1 and CDR2 are MNHEY and SMNVEV (reference sequence). CDR3 bases: TGTGCCAGCAGTTTATCCCCACCGACAGGTTATATAACCTACGAGCAGTACTTC. Amino acid sequence: CASSLSPPTGYITYEQYF.